The 32 T cell receptor beta chains given below trace back to one sample, sequenced in a study of blood T cell repertoires in COVID-19. TCRdb keeps only in-frame clones here, not all; method: immunoSEQ multiplex PCR. Among 90,000 to 100,000 clones, around four fifths were seen once, and the ten largest hold about 9.4%. Sequenced: peripheral blood. These receptors originate from a man aged 65 to 85 with acute or convalescent COVID-19.

The gene calls are TRBV7-2 and TRBJ2-1, with D maybe TRBD1 (7 bases). Trimming cost V 2 bases and J 9 bases, with 23 bases left between them. Germline CDR1 is SGHTA and CDR2 is FQGNSA. This CDR3 has 17 amino acids. DNA of the CDR3: TGTGCCAGCAGCTTACAGTACCGCAGGGGGGCGAGCGGTGAGCAGTTCTTC. As protein: CASSLQYRRGASGEQFF.

This clone was detected only a few times. The V gene is TRBV6-4, the J gene TRBJ1-6, with D unclear. Trimming took off 6 bases at V and 7 bases at J, with 7 bases between the two ends. This CDR3 region has 12 residues. Germline V lookup: CDR1 MRHNA, CDR2 SNTAGT. CDR3 nucleotides: TGTGCCAGCAGAGAACAGAATTCACCCCTCCACTTT. This codes for CASREQNSPLHF.

The V and J genes are TRBV10-3 and TRBJ2-1; TRBD1 is a possible D gene (6 bases). This CDR3 has 14 residues. CDR1 ENHRY and CDR2 SYGVKD come from the germline V gene. The V end lost 2 bases, the J end lost 12 bases, and 17 bases lay between the germline ends. The CDR3 sequence is CAISERDTGFVQFF. CDR3 nucleotides: TGTGCCATCAGTGAGCGAGATACAGGGTTTGTGCAGTTCTTC.

The rearrangement joins TRBV2 to TRBJ2-3; TRBD2 agrees at 10 bases. Germline CDR1 SNHLY, CDR2 FYNNEI. The CDR3 runs 14 residues. J was trimmed by 0 bases and V by 6 bases; bases with no gene match: 0. In DNA form, the CDR3 reads TGTGCCAGCAGACTAGCGGGGAGCACAGATACGCAGTATTTT. Translation gives CASRLAGSTDTQYF.

This clone turned up a few times. The V gene is TRBV7-6, the J gene TRBJ2-3; 7 positions agree with TRBD1. Germline lookup yields CDR1 SGHVS and CDR2 FNYEAQ. The trim removed 3 bases at V and 5 bases at J, leaving 5 bases unmatched. The CDR3 length is 14 residues. The chain's CDR3 is CASSLPGGGDTQYF. The DNA for the CDR3 is TGTGCCAGCAGCTTGCCAGGGGGTGGAGATACGCAGTATTTT.

This chain joins TRBV6-5 and TRBJ1-6; D possibly corresponds to TRBD1 (5 bases). The CDR3 has 16 residues. CDR1 and CDR2 from the germline V gene are MNHEY and SVGAGI. The V end was cut by 0 bases, the J end by 8 bases, with 14 bases between. The DNA of the CDR3 is TGTGCCAGCAGTTACTCGGGGGAGGTAGGGCATTCACCCCTCCACTTT. This encodes CASSYSGEVGHSPLHF.

The chain links TRBV7-9 to TRBJ1-2, with 9 positions matching TRBD1. The germline CDR1 and CDR2 sequences are SEHNR and FQNEAQ (reference sequence). The CDR3 has 16 residues. The ends lost 1 base at V and 5 bases at J; junction bases unmatched: 8. For the CDR3, the DNA is TGTGCCAGCAGCTTAGAGTGGGACAGGGATTCGTATGGCTACACCTTC. This gives the protein CASSLEWDRDSYGYTF.

V and J are TRBV28 and TRBJ2-1, with 10 bases aligning to TRBD2. The CDR3 covers 17 residues. CDR1 is MDHEN and CDR2 is SYDVKM in the germline V gene. V dropped 5 bases and J dropped 8; count of bases not matched to a gene: 15. The CDR3 here is CASSVFGASGSLHEQFF. The CDR3, as DNA: TGTGCCAGCAGTGTCTTTGGGGCTAGCGGGAGTTTGCATGAGCAGTTCTTC.

The chain joins TRBV10-2 to TRBJ1-5; a possible D gene is TRBD1 (5 bases). V was shortened by 5 bases and J by 4 bases, with 9 bases between the two germline ends. The CDR3 has 13 residues. Germline-derived CDR1 and CDR2 are WSHSY and SAAADI. The CDR3 loop is CASSPGRNQPQHF. Here the CDR3 DNA reads TGCGCCAGCAGTCCAGGGAGGAATCAGCCCCAGCATTTT.

This clone turned up a few times. The chain has TRBV6-6 and TRBJ1-4; 8 bases fit TRBD1. V was pared by 3 bases and J by 12 bases, with 12 bases of the junction left unmatched. From germline, CDR1 is MNHNY and CDR2 SVGAGI (reference sequence). The CDR3 loop spans 15 amino acids. CDR3 residues: CASSYRSGTGAQLFF. The CDR3 DNA reads as TGTGCCAGCAGTTATAGATCCGGGACAGGCGCTCAACTGTTTTTT.

The rearrangement joins TRBV11-1 to TRBJ1-1; D not resolved. The CDR3 has 14 residues. V lost 5 bases, J lost 0 bases, and 10 bases lay in between. CDR1 and CDR2 from the germline V gene are SGHAT and FQDESV (reference sequence). The DNA for the CDR3 is TGTGCCAGCAGCCGCGACGGGATGAACACTGAAGCTTTCTTT. It codes for CASSRDGMNTEAFF.

This chain connects TRBV9 to TRBJ2-1; weak D call: TRBD2 (6 bases). V lost 0 bases, J lost 5 bases, and 15 bases lay in between. Germline CDR1 and CDR2: SGDLS and YYNGEE. The CDR3 length is 16 residues. The CDR3 region has the DNA TGTGCCAGCAGCGTAGGAATCGGGGGTAAAGACAATGAGCAGTTCTTC. Translated: CASSVGIGGKDNEQFF. Full variable domain (missing parts from reference TRBV9 and TRBJ2-1): DSGVTQTPKHLITATGQRVTLRCSPRSGDLSVYWYQQSLDQGLQFLIQYYNGEERAKGNILERFSAQQFPDLHSELNLSSLELGDSALYFCASSVGIGGKDNEQFFGPGTRLTVL.

This clone was seen a few times. V is TRBV2 and J is TRBJ1-2, with 9 bases lining up with TRBD1. The CDR3 is 14 residues long. With V trimmed by 3 bases and J by 14 bases, 13 bases remained unmatched. Looked up from germline, CDR1 is SNHLY and CDR2 is FYNNEI. The CDR3: CASSDERDREAKTF. The CDR3 DNA reads as TGTGCCAGCAGTGACGAAAGGGACAGGGAGGCGAAGACCTTC.

V gene TRBV6-5 combines with J gene TRBJ1-2; 9 nucleotides match TRBD1. The CDR3 covers 13 residues. J lost 8 bases, V lost 7 bases, and 8 bases had no gene match. The germline CDR1 and CDR2 sequences are MNHEY and SVGAGI. The CDR3 here is CASIPGQGFGYTF. CDR3 DNA: TGTGCCAGCATCCCGGGACAGGGTTTCGGCTACACCTTC.

The genes are TRBV6-6 and TRBJ1-6, with TRBD1 matching 9 bases. This CDR3 region has 15 residues. V lost 6 bases and J lost 6; bases outside the gene matches: 6. CDR1 is MNHNY and CDR2 is SVGAGI in the germline V gene (reference sequence). The CDR3 region is CASRPGQGSNSPLHF. CDR3 nucleotides: TGTGCCAGCAGGCCTGGACAGGGGAGTAATTCACCCCTCCACTTT.

This sequence joins TRBV6-2 or TRBV6-3 and TRBJ2-2; possibly TRBD1 for D (5 bases). Germline lookup yields CDR1 MNHEY and CDR2 SVGEGT. The CDR3 loop spans 15 amino acids. Trimming took 4 bases from V and 6 from J, leaving 15 bases between them. Written as DNA, the CDR3 is TGTGCCAGCAGTTCGTGGACAAACTCCCCCGGGGAGCTGTTTTTT. Translated: CASSSWTNSPGELFF.

The V and J genes are TRBV10-1 and TRBJ1-1; a weak D match, TRBD1 (5 bases). In germline, CDR1 is WNHNN, CDR2 SYGVQD (reference sequence). The V end lost 9 bases, the J end lost 5 bases, and 16 bases lay between the germline ends. The CDR3 sequence is 13 residues long. This CDR3 is CASRQSVNTEAFF. CDR3 nucleotide sequence: TGCGCCAGTAGACAGTCGGTTAATACTGAAGCTTTCTTT.

The chain carries TRBV3-1 (or the pseudogene TRBV3-2) and TRBJ1-2; D is ambiguous. V was clipped by 4 bases and J by 4 bases, with 13 bases between them. The CDR3 extends over 14 amino acids. The germline CDR1 and CDR2 sequences are LGHDT and YNNKEL (reference sequence). CDR3 region: CASSPYGGRYGYTF. CDR3 coding DNA: TGTGCCAGCAGCCCGTACGGTGGGCGCTATGGCTACACCTTC.

This clone was seen only once. V and J are TRBV19 and TRBJ2-3, with D hard to call. Germline V gene lookup returns CDR1 LNHDA and CDR2 SQIVND (reference sequence). Trimming pared 5 bases from V and 0 bases from J, leaving 15 bases between. The CDR3 covers 16 residues. The CDR3 DNA reads as TGTGCCAGTAGTTTGGCTAGATCGCCTAGCACAGATACGCAGTATTTT. Protein product: CASSLARSPSTDTQYF. Full variable domain (rest looked up from reference TRBV19 and TRBJ2-3): DGGITQSPKYLFRKEGQNVTLSCEQNLNHDAMYWYRQDPGQGLRLIYYSQIVNDFQKGDIAEGYSVSREKKESFPLTVTSAQKNPTAFYLCASSLARSPSTDTQYFGPGTRLTVL.

The CDR3 sequence: CASSLLGGNTEAFF. The DNA for the CDR3 is TGCGCCAGCAGCTTGTTAGGGGGGAACACTGAAGCTTTCTTT. The chain has TRBV5-1 and TRBJ1-1, with a tentative D call TRBD1 (6 bases). V lost 1 base and J lost 1, with 8 bases in between. CDR3 length equals 14 residues. CDR1 SGHRS and CDR2 YFSETQ come from the germline V gene.

The chain joins TRBV6-4 to TRBJ2-1, with 9 bases fitting TRBD1. The germline gives CDR1 MRHNA, CDR2 SNTAGT. The CDR3 extends over 15 amino acids. J gave up 7 bases and V 4 bases, and 8 bases lay outside the gene matches. The CDR3 loop is CASSAAGTGRNEQFF. CDR3 coding DNA: TGTGCCAGCAGTGCAGCCGGGACAGGGCGAAATGAGCAGTTCTTC.

This chain links TRBV5-1 with TRBJ2-7, with TRBD1 as a possible D gene (6 bases). With 2 bases removed from V and 4 bases from J, the gap between germline ends came to 16 bases. The CDR3 covers 15 residues. Germline V lookup: CDR1 SGHRS, CDR2 YFSETQ. As DNA, the CDR3 is TGCGCCAGCAGCTTTAGTCCGGGACAAATTTACGAGCAGTACTTC. It is translated as CASSFSPGQIYEQYF. Drawing the rest from reference TRBV5-1 and TRBJ2-7, the complete variable domain is KAGVTQTPRYLIKTRGQQVTLSCSPISGHRSVSWYQQTPGQGLQFLFEYFSETQRNKGNFPGRFSGRQFSNSRSEMNVSTLELGDSALYLCASSFSPGQIYEQYFGPGTRLTVT.

The rearrangement links TRBV28 to TRBJ1-3; D is unresolved. Germline CDR1 MDHEN, CDR2 SYDVKM. Between the trimmed V and J ends, which lost 8 bases and 4 bases, there was a span of 15 bases. The CDR3 totals 14 residues. CDR3 bases: TGTGCCAGCTTACTGCGGGGTACCGGAAACACCATATATTTT. The encoded protein is CASLLRGTGNTIYF.

This clone came up a few times. J is TRBJ2-1 and V is TRBV2, with TRBD1 matching over 8 bases. Germline CDR1 is SNHLY and CDR2 is FYNNEI. This CDR3 comprises 13 residues. The V gene end was trimmed by 7 bases and the J gene end by 4 bases; junction bases not matched to a gene: 3. DNA of the CDR3: TGTGCCAGCAAACAGGGGGTTTACAATGAGCAGTTCTTC. Its protein product is CASKQGVYNEQFF.

The J gene is TRBJ2-3, the V gene TRBV7-3; TRBD2 agrees at 9 bases. Germline CDR1 and CDR2: SGHTA and FQGTGA. The V segment lost 3 bases and the J segment 4 bases; nucleotides outside the gene matches: 5. The CDR3 is made up of 15 amino acids. CDR3 coding DNA: TGTGCCAGCAGCTTCGCGGGGGGGAGGTCAGATACGCAGTATTTT. Translation: CASSFAGGRSDTQYF.

The chain has TRBV19 and TRBJ2-7, with a tentative D call TRBD1 (6 bases). Trimming took 5 bases from V and 3 from J, leaving 8 bases between them. There are 12 residues in the CDR3. Germline V gene data show CDR1 as LNHDA and CDR2 as SQIVND (reference sequence). The CDR3 region has the DNA TGTGCCAGTAGTGGGGGCGGCTACGAGCAGTACTTC. Amino acid sequence: CASSGGGYEQYF.

V gene TRBV3-1 (or the pseudogene TRBV3-2) combines with J gene TRBJ2-1; 9 nucleotides align to TRBD2. Germline V gene sequence: CDR1 LGHDT, CDR2 YNNKEL (reference sequence). This CDR3 comprises 19 residues. V trimming: 1 base; J trimming: 5 bases; junction bases outside the gene matches: 15. The CDR3 protein is CASSQVSRGSGRVDNEQFF. In nucleotides, the CDR3 is TGTGCCAGCAGCCAAGTGTCCCGGGGTAGCGGGAGAGTCGACAATGAGCAGTTCTTC.

The chain combines TRBV30 with TRBJ1-4; TRBD1 agrees at 7 bases. V gave up 3 bases and J gave up 3 bases; unmatched junction bases: 4. The CDR3 length is 14 residues. CDR1 GTSNPN and CDR2 SVGIG come from the germline V gene (reference sequence). In nucleotides, the CDR3 is TGTGCCTGGAGCAGACAGGGAGCTAATGAAAAACTGTTTTTT. This encodes CAWSRQGANEKLFF.

The gene calls are TRBV5-6 and TRBJ1-5; D is possibly TRBD1 (5 bases). With 4 bases removed from V and 9 bases from J, the gap between germline ends came to 14 bases. Looked up from germline, CDR1 is SGHDT and CDR2 is YYEEEE. The CDR3 extends over 13 amino acids. CDR3 region: CASSHRRLGPQHF. CDR3 in DNA: TGTGCCAGCAGCCACAGGCGTTTGGGGCCCCAGCATTTT.

This clone has only a few counts. This sequence joins TRBV7-2 and TRBJ1-2; D is uncertain. The CDR3 is made up of 14 amino acids. V was cut by 3 bases and J by 8 bases, with 16 bases left in between. Germline loops: CDR1 SGHTA, CDR2 FQGNSA. CDR3 nucleotide sequence: TGTGCCAGCAGCTTCTTCGAAAGTTCTAGGGGCTACACCTTC. Translating it yields CASSFFESSRGYTF.

The chain couples TRBV10-3 to TRBJ2-5; 13 positions match TRBD2. Germline CDR1 is ENHRY and CDR2 is SYGVKD. Unmatched junction bases numbered 5, after V lost 11 bases and J lost 2 bases. This CDR3 spans 14 amino acids. The CDR3 nucleotides read TGTGCCGCGGGGACTAGCGGGGCTCAAGAGACCCAGTACTTC. The encoded protein is CAAGTSGAQETQYF.

The chain uses TRBV28 and TRBJ1-6; D is uncertain. Per the germline V gene, CDR1 is MDHEN and CDR2 is SYDVKM. Trimming shortened V by 7 bases and J by 9 bases, and 22 bases separated the two germline ends. This CDR3 has 16 amino acids. The CDR3 is CASKNSWGGSGSPLHF. The DNA for the CDR3 is TGTGCCAGCAAAAACTCGTGGGGAGGGTCGGGTTCACCCCTCCACTTT.